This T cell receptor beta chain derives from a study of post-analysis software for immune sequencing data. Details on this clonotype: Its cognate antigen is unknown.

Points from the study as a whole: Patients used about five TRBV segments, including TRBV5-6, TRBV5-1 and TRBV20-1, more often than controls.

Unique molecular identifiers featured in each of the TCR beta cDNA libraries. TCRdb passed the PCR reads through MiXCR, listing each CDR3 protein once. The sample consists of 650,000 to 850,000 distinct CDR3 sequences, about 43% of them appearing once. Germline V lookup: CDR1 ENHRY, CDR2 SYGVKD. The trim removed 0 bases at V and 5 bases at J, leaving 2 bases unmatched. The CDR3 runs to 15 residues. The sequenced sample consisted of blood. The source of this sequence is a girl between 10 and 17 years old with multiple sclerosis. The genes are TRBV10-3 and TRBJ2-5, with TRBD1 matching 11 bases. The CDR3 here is CAISESDRGPETQYF. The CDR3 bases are TGTGCCATCAGTGAGTCGGACAGGGGGCCCGAGACCCAGTACTTC.